This T cell receptor beta chain was recorded in a study of blood T cell repertoires in COVID-19. Study context: COVID-19 samples from acute and convalescent phases originated in the United States, Italy and Spain. PBMCs, B-cell-depleted T cells, or T cells provided the cDNA or gDNA that made up the material.

Per the original data handling: It was from reference gene primer amplification that nucleated cell counts were estimated. TCRdb's copy holds only in-frame clones and misses some; the assay was immunoSEQ multiplex PCR. The DNA was the basis for D and trimming; V, J and clone size are from that table. Counted here are tens of thousands of clones, approximately 85% occurring once; the ten biggest clones make up 8% to 10%. Per germline, CDR1 SGHRS and CDR2 YFSETQ. The CDR3 is 13 amino acids. The V and J ends lost 4 bases and 6 bases respectively, with 13 bases between them. Patients from Seattle were sampled longitudinally, starting during active infection.

The material sequenced was peripheral blood. V usage is TRBV5-1 and J usage is TRBJ1-2; perhaps TRBD1 as D (6 bases). The receptor was derived from a man between 45 and 60 years old with COVID-19, enrolled during active disease. In DNA form, the CDR3 reads TGCGCCAGCAGCGCGGCAGGGGTAGATGGCTACACCTTC. Its protein product is CASSAAGVDGYTF.